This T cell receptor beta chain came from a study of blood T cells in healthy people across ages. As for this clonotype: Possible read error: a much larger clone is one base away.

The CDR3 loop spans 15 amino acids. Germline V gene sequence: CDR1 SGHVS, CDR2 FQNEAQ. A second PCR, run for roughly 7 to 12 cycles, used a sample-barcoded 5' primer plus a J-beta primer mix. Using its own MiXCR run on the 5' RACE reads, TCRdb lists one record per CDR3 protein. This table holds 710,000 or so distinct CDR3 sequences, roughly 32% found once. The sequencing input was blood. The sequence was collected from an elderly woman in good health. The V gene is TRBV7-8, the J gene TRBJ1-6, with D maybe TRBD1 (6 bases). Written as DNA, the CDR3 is TGTGCCAGCAGCTTAGTATCAGGGGATAATTCACCCCCCCACTTT. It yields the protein CASSLVSGDNSPPHF.